This T cell receptor beta chain comes out of a study of Ad26.COV2.S vaccination and SARS-CoV-2 variants. For the study at large: Dosing was one shot or two shots 56 days apart. Findings of the study overall: Recipients of vaccine and of placebo showed similar breadth of their non-spike TCR repertoires. Spike-specific CD8+ and CD4+ T cell responses reportedly showed substantial breadth after vaccination.

Germline CDR1 is SNHLY and CDR2 is FYNNEI. The CDR3 is 13 residues long. V gave up 8 bases and J gave up 5 bases, with 12 bases separating them. Produced via immunoSEQ multiplex PCR; TCRdb's table is partial and in-frame only. The sample has over 300,000 clones, around 82% seen once; the top ten hold about 7.1%. Treatment meaning: around 19 received Ad26.COV2.S at low or high dose, single or two shots; five or six received placebo; per-sample allocation not given. Sampling happened 63 days after the first vaccine or placebo injection. The vaccine delivered Wuhan-strain SARS-CoV-2 spike through an Ad26 vector. Details on this clone: Its antigen is undetermined.

The input for sequencing was peripheral blood, taken in a trial of Ad26.COV2.S vaccine versus placebo. This clonotype was sampled from a person between 18 and 59 years old who received the Ad26.COV2.S COVID-19 vaccine or a placebo. This chain uses TRBV2 with TRBJ2-2; the D gene could be TRBD1 or TRBD2 (6 bases each). The CDR3 spells CASWGAPTGELFF. The CDR3 DNA sequence: TGTGCCAGCTGGGGGGCGCCGACCGGGGAGCTGTTTTTT.